The source of this T cell receptor (beta chain) is a study of T cells in Graves' hyperthyroidism and ophthalmopathy. This clonotype has at least ten counts. Antigen unknown. Study-level findings and limits: The model forecast ophthalmopathy, anticipating it by a median around 6.5 months before onset.

The investigators amplified TCR beta CDR3 regions from RNA transcripts. The study used the HTBI primer set for a first-round RT-PCR of the TCR CDR3. One entry per CDR3 protein results from TCRdb running MiXCR on the multiplex PCR reads. This table holds approximately 520,000 distinct CDR3 sequences, roughly 20% found once. The CDR3 has 14 residues. The germline CDR1 and CDR2 sequences are LGHDT and YNNKEL (reference sequence). V lost 1 base and J 1 base, leaving 7 bases between the germline ends. Sequencing was done on a sample of blood. The sequence came from a man aged 18 to 29 with Graves' hyperthyroidism. This rearrangement joins TRBV3-1 to TRBJ1-1; D is ambiguous. The CDR3 spells CASSQGQQNTEAFF. The CDR3 coding sequence is TGTGCCAGCAGCCAAGGGCAGCAGAACACTGAAGCTTTCTTT.